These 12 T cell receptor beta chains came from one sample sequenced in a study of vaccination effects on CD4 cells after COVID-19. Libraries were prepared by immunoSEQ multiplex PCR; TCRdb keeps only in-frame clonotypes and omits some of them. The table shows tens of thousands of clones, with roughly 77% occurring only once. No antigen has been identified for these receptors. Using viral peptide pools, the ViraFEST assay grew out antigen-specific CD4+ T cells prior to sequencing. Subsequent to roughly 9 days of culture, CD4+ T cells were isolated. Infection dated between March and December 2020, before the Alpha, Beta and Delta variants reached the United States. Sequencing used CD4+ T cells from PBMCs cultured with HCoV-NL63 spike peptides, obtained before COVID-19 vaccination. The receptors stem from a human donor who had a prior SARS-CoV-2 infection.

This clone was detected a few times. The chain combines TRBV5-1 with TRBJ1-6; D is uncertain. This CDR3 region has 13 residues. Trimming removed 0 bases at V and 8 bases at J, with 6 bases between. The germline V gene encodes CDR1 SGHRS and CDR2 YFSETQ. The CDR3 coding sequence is TGCGCCAGCAGCTTGGATCTGGATTCACCCCTCCACTTT. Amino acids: CASSLDLDSPLHF. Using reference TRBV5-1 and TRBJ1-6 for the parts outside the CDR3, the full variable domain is KAGVTQTPRYLIKTRGQQVTLSCSPISGHRSVSWYQQTPGQGLQFLFEYFSETQRNKGNFPGRFSGRQFSNSRSEMNVSTLELGDSALYLCASSLDLDSPLHFGNGTRLTVT.

The CDR3 nucleotides are TGCGCCAGCAGCTGGGACAGGGGGTTCGACGAGCAGTACTTC. It yields the protein CASSWDRGFDEQYF. The chain couples TRBV5-1 to TRBJ2-7, with 11 bases lining up with TRBD1. CDR1 and CDR2 (germline): SGHRS, YFSETQ. This CDR3 comprises 14 residues. V was clipped by 3 bases and J by 5 bases; unmatched bases: 4.

DNA of the CDR3: TGCGCCAGCAGCTTGGGGCGACAGGGGGACGGGGAGCTGTTTTTT. Translating it yields CASSLGRQGDGELFF. V usage is TRBV5-1 and J usage is TRBJ2-2; 9 bases map to TRBD1. From germline, CDR1 is SGHRS and CDR2 YFSETQ. The J segment lost 7 bases and the V segment lost 0 bases, leaving 4 bases of the junction unmatched. The CDR3 is made up of 15 amino acids.

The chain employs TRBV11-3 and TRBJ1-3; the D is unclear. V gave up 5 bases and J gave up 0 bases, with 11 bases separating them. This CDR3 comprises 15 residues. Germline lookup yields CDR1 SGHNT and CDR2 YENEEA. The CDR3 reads CASSGEPNSGNTIYF. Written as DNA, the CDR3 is TGTGCCAGCAGCGGCGAGCCAAACTCTGGAAACACCATATATTTT.

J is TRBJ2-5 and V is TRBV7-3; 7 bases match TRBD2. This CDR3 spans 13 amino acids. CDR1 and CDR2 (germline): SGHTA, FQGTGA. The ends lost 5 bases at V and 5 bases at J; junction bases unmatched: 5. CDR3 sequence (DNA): TGTGCCAGCAGCGTCGGGGGGTATGAGACCCAGTACTTC. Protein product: CASSVGGYETQYF.

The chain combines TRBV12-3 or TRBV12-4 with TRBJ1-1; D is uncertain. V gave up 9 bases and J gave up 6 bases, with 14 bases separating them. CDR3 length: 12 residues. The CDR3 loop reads CASHGEAAEAFF. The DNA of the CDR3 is TGTGCCAGTCATGGAGAGGCGGCTGAAGCTTTCTTT.

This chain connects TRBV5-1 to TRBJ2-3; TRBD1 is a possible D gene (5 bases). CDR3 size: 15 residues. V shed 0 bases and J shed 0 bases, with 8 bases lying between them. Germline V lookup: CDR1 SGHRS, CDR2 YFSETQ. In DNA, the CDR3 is TGCGCCAGCAGCTTGGACAGGCCTAGCACAGATACGCAGTATTTT. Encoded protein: CASSLDRPSTDTQYF.

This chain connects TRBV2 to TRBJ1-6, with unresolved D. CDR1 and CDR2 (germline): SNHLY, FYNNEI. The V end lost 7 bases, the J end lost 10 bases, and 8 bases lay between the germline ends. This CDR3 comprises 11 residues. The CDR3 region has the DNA TGTGCCAGCATGGGAAACTCACCCCTCCACTTT. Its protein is CASMGNSPLHF. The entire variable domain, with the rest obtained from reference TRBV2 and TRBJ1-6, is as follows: EPEVTQTPSHQVTQMGQEVILRCVPISNHLYFYWYRQILGQKVEFLVSFYNNEISEKSEIFDDQFSVERPDGSNFTLKIRSTKLEDSAMYFCASMGNSPLHFGNGTRLTVT.

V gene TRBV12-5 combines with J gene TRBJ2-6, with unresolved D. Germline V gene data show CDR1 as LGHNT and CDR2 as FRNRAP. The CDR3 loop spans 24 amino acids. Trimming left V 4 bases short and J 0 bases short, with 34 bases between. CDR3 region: CASGYRNSIPLTQEINSGANVLTF. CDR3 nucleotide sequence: TGTGCTAGTGGTTATAGGAATTCCATCCCACTCACCCAGGAGATTAACTCTGGGGCCAACGTCCTGACTTTC.

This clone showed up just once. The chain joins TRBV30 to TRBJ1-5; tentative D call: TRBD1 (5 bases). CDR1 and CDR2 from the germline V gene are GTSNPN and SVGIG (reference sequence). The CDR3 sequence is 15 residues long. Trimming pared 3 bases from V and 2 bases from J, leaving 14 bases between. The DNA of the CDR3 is TGTGCCTGGAGCGAACAGGTCCTTGGCAATCAGCCCCAGCATTTT. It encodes CAWSEQVLGNQPQHF.

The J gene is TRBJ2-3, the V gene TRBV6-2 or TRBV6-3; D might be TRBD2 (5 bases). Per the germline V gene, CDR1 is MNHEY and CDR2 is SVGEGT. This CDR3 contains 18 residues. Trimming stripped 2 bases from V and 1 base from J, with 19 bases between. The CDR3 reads CASSYQSGLGIRTDTQYF. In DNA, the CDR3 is TGTGCCAGCAGTTACCAGAGCGGCTTAGGGATCCGCACAGATACGCAGTATTTT.

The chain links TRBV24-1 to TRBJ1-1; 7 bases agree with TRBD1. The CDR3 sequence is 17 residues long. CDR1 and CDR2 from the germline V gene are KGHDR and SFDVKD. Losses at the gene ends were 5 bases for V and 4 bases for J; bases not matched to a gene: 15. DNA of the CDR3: TGTGCCACCAGTGGTGAACCTCGACAGGGTTATAGCACTGAAGCTTTCTTT. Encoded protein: CATSGEPRQGYSTEAFF.